These 19 T cell receptor beta chains were sequenced from one sample in a study of OX40 agonist ivuxolimab in advanced cancers. Repertoires were generated with immunoSEQ multiplex PCR, while TCRdb's copy carries only in-frame clones and drops some. The data show around 54,000 clones, 90% to 95% seen once. The specimen comprised CD4+ or CD8+ T cells sorted from blood, sampled in a trial of the OX40 agonist ivuxolimab. These TCRs come from an adult with an advanced solid tumor such as melanoma, head and neck, liver or kidney cancer.

This sequence joins TRBV4-1 and TRBJ1-1; D perhaps matches TRBD1 (5 bases). Per the germline V gene, CDR1 is MGHRA and CDR2 is YSYEKL. The CDR3 totals 15 residues. V lost 4 bases to trimming and J lost 1 base, with 13 bases between them. DNA of the CDR3: TGCGCCAGCAGCCGCATTTTGACAGCGAACACTGAAGCTTTCTTT. Protein: CASSRILTANTEAFF.

The chain joins TRBV28 to TRBJ2-7; 7 bases agree with TRBD1. The trim removed 2 bases at V and 9 bases at J, leaving 10 bases unmatched. Germline V CDR1 and CDR2: MDHEN, SYDVKM. This CDR3 spans 14 amino acids. Here the CDR3 reads CASSLGTDHTGQYF. CDR3 coding DNA: TGTGCCAGCAGTTTAGGGACAGATCATACGGGGCAGTACTTC.

V is TRBV6-4 and J is TRBJ2-1, with 10 bases fitting TRBD2. V shed 5 bases, J shed 7 bases, and the junction held 11 bases outside the gene matches. This CDR3 spans 16 amino acids. The germline gives CDR1 MRHNA, CDR2 SNTAGT. The DNA for the CDR3 is TGTGCCAGCAGTCCTGGAGCGGGAGGGCCCTTAAATGAGCAGTTCTTC. This encodes CASSPGAGGPLNEQFF.

This clone has only one observation. Here the CDR3 DNA reads TGTGCCAGCAGTGACAGGACAGGGGCCGGGGAGCTGTTTTTT. Protein: CASSDRTGAGELFF. The V gene is TRBV25-1, the J gene TRBJ2-2; 9 nucleotides match TRBD1. CDR1 is MGHDK and CDR2 is SYGVNS in the germline V gene. The CDR3 is 14 residues long. J was trimmed by 6 bases and V by 3 bases; bases with no gene match: 2. Complete variable domain (other parts from reference TRBV25-1 and TRBJ2-2): EADIYQTPRYLVIGTGKKITLECSQTMGHDKMYWYQQDPGMELHLIHYSYGVNSTEKGDLSSESTVSRIRTEHFPLTLESARPSHTSQYLCASSDRTGAGELFFGEGSRLTVL.

This chain uses TRBV7-2 with TRBJ2-3; the D is unclear. V lost 3 bases and J lost 4, with 2 bases in between. The CDR3 sequence is 11 residues long. Germline V lookup: CDR1 SGHTA, CDR2 FQGNSA. The CDR3 here is CASSFSDTQYF. The CDR3 DNA sequence: TGTGCCAGCAGCTTTTCAGATACGCAGTATTTT.

The chain is built from TRBV7-9 and TRBJ1-1, with TRBD1 matching 8 bases. The germline CDR1 and CDR2 sequences are SEHNR and FQNEAQ (reference sequence). This CDR3 comprises 13 residues. V was pared by 4 bases and J by 4 bases, with 2 bases of the junction left unmatched. This chain's CDR3 is CASSSDRGTEAFF. CDR3 in DNA: TGTGCCAGCAGCTCCGACAGGGGCACTGAAGCTTTCTTT.

The genes are TRBV7-9 and TRBJ2-1; D possibly corresponds to TRBD2 (6 bases). Per the germline V gene, CDR1 is SEHNR and CDR2 is FQNEAQ (reference sequence). V was shortened by 5 bases and J by 5 bases, with 22 bases between the two germline ends. This CDR3 is built from 17 residues. Written as DNA, the CDR3 is TGTGCCAGCAGCGGAACGTTTGGCTTAGCGGTTAACAATGAGCAGTTCTTC. It is translated as CASSGTFGLAVNNEQFF.

The chain links TRBV14 to TRBJ2-5; TRBD1 agrees at 7 bases. With 0 bases clipped from V and 1 base from J, the junction kept 8 bases outside the gene matches. This CDR3 has 17 amino acids. The germline CDR1 and CDR2 sequences are SGHDN and FVKESK. This CDR3 is CASSQDGTVPSQETQYF. The CDR3 DNA sequence: TGTGCCAGCAGCCAAGACGGGACAGTGCCGTCCCAAGAGACCCAGTACTTC.

CDR3: CASSPWGQINEKLFF. Written as DNA, the CDR3 is TGTGCCAGCAGTCCCTGGGGACAGATTAATGAAAAACTGTTTTTT. This chain links TRBV6-5 with TRBJ1-4; 7 nucleotides line up with TRBD1. V was pared by 5 bases and J by 4 bases, with 7 bases of the junction left unmatched. This CDR3 has 15 residues. The germline gives CDR1 MNHEY, CDR2 SVGAGI.

J is TRBJ1-5 and V is TRBV21-1. TRBV21-1 constitutes a pseudogene. The CDR3 is made up of 17 amino acids. The CDR3 DNA is TGTGCCAGCAGGAACCTCGGGGGGGTGTATAGCAATCAGCCCCAGCATTTT. It codes for CASRNLGGVYSNQPQHF.

This clone was counted a single time. The chain is built from TRBV14 and TRBJ2-7; 12 bases map to TRBD2. The CDR3 spans 18 residues. The germline gives CDR1 SGHDN, CDR2 FVKESK. The V and J ends lost 0 bases and 0 bases, in that order; junction bases with no gene match: 6. CDR3 region: CASSQDGWTSGTSYEQYF. The CDR3 nucleotides read TGTGCCAGCAGCCAAGATGGTTGGACTAGCGGGACCTCCTACGAGCAGTACTTC.

This clone came up once. The V call is TRBV9, the J call TRBJ2-3; D might be TRBD2 (6 bases). The CDR3 totals 14 residues. Germline values: CDR1 SGDLS, CDR2 YYNGEE. The V and J ends lost 3 bases and 4 bases respectively, with 12 bases between them. CDR3 sequence: CASSAEGRPDTQYF. DNA of the CDR3: TGTGCCAGCAGCGCGGAGGGCCGGCCAGATACGCAGTATTTT.

The chain recombines TRBV6-6 with TRBJ2-7; 7 bases align to TRBD2. The CDR3 sequence is 14 residues long. CDR1 is MNHNY and CDR2 is SVGAGI in the germline V gene (reference sequence). V shed 6 bases, J shed 0 bases, and the junction held 5 bases outside the gene matches. Written as DNA, the CDR3 is TGTGCCAGCAGGGGGACTACCACCTCCTACGAGCAGTACTTC. Its translation: CASRGTTTSYEQYF.

J is TRBJ2-5 and V is TRBV6-5; 8 bases line up with TRBD2. The CDR3 loop spans 15 amino acids. V lost 3 bases and J lost 5; bases outside the gene matches: 8. Germline loops: CDR1 MNHEY, CDR2 SVGAGI. The CDR3 loop reads CASSYTAGGVETQYF. CDR3 coding DNA: TGTGCCAGCAGTTATACTGCGGGAGGTGTGGAGACCCAGTACTTC.

V is TRBV6-5 and J is TRBJ1-2, with D uncertain. The CDR3 runs 14 residues. From germline, CDR1 is MNHEY and CDR2 SVGAGI. Trimming took off 2 bases at V and 2 bases at J, with 9 bases between the two ends. Here the CDR3 DNA reads TGTGCCAGCAGTTACGGTGTGGGGAACTATGGCTACACCTTC. Residues: CASSYGVGNYGYTF.

This clone appeared a single time. V and J are TRBV27 and TRBJ2-7, with 9 bases aligning to TRBD2. Germline V lookup: CDR1 MNHEY, CDR2 SMNVEV (reference sequence). The junction had 8 bases not matched to a gene; V was cut back by 6 bases and J by 2 bases. The CDR3 length is 15 residues. CDR3 in amino acids: CASRLSGSPTYEQYF. In nucleotides, the CDR3 is TGTGCCAGCAGACTTAGCGGGAGTCCGACCTACGAGCAGTACTTC.

This chain joins TRBV27 and TRBJ2-1; D is perhaps TRBD1 (6 bases). Germline V gene sequence: CDR1 MNHEY, CDR2 SMNVEV (reference sequence). The CDR3 loop spans 14 amino acids. V was clipped by 7 bases and J by 3 bases, with 13 bases between them. The CDR3 bases are TGTGCCAGCAAGTTCGGCAGGGGCTACAATGAGCAGTTCTTC. It specifies CASKFGRGYNEQFF.

The rearrangement links TRBV7-8 to TRBJ2-1; D is unclear. This CDR3 has 15 amino acids. Trimming removed 5 bases at V and 0 bases at J, with 11 bases between. Germline V gene sequence: CDR1 SGHVS, CDR2 FQNEAQ. The CDR3 DNA reads TGTGCCAGCAGCCCGGCCCAAAACTCCTACAATGAGCAGTTCTTC. It specifies CASSPAQNSYNEQFF.

V usage is TRBV13 and J usage is TRBJ2-5; maybe TRBD1 (6 bases). The germline V gene encodes CDR1 PRHDT and CDR2 FYEKMQ (reference sequence). V shed 5 bases and J shed 0 bases, with 10 bases lying between them. CDR3 length: 14 amino acids. CDR3 sequence reads: CASSLRTDQETQYF. CDR3 coding DNA: TGTGCCAGCAGCCTGAGGACAGACCAAGAGACCCAGTACTTC.